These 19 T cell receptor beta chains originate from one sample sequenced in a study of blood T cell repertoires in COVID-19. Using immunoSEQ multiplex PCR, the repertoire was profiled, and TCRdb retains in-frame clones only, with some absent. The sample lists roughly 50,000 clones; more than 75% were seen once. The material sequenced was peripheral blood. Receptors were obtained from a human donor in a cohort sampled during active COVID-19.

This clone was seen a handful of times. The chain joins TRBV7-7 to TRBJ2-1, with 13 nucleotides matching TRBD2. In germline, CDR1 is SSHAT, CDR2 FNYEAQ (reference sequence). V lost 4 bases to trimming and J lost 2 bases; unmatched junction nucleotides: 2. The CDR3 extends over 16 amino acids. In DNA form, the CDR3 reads TGTGCCAGCAGCTCGGGACTAGCGGGGCCCTACAATGAGCAGTTCTTC. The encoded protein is CASSSGLAGPYNEQFF.

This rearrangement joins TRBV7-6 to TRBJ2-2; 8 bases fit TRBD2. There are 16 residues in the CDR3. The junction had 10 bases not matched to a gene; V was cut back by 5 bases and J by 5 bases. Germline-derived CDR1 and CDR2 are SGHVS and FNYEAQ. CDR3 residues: CASSRETGGRTGELFF. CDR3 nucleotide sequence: TGTGCCAGCAGCCGAGAAACGGGAGGGCGAACCGGGGAGCTGTTTTTT.

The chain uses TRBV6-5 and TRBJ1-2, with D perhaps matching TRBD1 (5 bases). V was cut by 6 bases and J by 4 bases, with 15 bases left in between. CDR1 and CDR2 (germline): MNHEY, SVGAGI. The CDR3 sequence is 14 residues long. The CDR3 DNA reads TGTGCCAGCAGGTCCGAGGAAAGGGGCTATGGCTACACCTTC. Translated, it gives CASRSEERGYGYTF.

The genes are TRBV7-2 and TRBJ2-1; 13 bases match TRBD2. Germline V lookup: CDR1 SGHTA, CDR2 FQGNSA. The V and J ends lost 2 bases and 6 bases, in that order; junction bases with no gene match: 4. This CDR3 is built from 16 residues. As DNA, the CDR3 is TGTGCCAGCAGCTTAACGGGACTAGCGGGGCCCAATGAGCAGTTCTTC. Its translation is CASSLTGLAGPNEQFF.

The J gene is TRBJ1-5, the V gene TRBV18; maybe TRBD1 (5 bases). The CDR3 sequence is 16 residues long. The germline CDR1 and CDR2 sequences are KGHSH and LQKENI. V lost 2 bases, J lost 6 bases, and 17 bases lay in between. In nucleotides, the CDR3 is TGTGCCAGCTCACCATTAGGCGGGGGTGTCACTCAGCCCCAGCATTTT. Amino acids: CASSPLGGGVTQPQHF.

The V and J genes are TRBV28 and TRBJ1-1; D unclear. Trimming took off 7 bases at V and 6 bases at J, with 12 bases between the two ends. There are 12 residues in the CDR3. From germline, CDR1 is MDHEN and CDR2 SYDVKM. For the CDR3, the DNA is TGTGCCAGCATCCCCCGCGGGGCTGAAGCTTTCTTT. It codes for CASIPRGAEAFF.

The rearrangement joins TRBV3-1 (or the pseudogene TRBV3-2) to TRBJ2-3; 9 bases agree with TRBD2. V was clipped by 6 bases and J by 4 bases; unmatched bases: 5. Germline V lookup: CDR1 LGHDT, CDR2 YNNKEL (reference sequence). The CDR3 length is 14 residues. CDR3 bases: TGTGCCAGCAGTTTTAGCGGGGGTGCAGATACGCAGTATTTT. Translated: CASSFSGGADTQYF.

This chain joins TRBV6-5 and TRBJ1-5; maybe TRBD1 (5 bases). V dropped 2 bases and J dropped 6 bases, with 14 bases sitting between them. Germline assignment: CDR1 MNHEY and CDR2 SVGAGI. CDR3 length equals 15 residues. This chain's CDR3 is CASSYGGGMGQPQHF. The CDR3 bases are TGTGCCAGCAGTTACGGGGGGGGAATGGGTCAGCCCCAGCATTTT.

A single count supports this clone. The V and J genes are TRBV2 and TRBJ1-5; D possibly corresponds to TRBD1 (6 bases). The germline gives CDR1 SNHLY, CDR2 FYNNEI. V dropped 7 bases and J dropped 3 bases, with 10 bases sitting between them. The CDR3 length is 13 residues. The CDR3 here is CASKRDNNQPQHF. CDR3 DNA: TGTGCCAGCAAAAGGGACAACAATCAGCCCCAGCATTTT.

The CDR3 DNA is TGTGCCAGCAGTCCGACTAGCGGGAACGTGGGATCTGAGCAGTTCTTC. As protein: CASSPTSGNVGSEQFF. The J gene is TRBJ2-1, the V gene TRBV28, with 11 bases that match TRBD2. The CDR3 loop spans 16 amino acids. CDR1 is MDHEN and CDR2 is SYDVKM in the germline V gene. J lost 9 bases, V lost 5 bases, and 12 bases had no gene match. Filled out from reference TRBV28 and TRBJ2-1, the complete variable domain reads DVKVTQSSRYLVKRTGEKVFLECVQDMDHENMFWYRQDPGLGLRLIYFSYDVKMKEKGDIPEGYSVSREKKERFSLILESASTNQTSMYLCASSPTSGNVGSEQFFGPGTRLTVL.

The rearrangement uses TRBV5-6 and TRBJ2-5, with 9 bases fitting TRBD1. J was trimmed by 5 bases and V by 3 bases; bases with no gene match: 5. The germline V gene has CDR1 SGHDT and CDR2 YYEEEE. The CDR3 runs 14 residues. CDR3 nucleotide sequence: TGTGCCAGCAGCTCGGGACAGGGATCGGAGACCCAGTACTTC. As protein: CASSSGQGSETQYF.

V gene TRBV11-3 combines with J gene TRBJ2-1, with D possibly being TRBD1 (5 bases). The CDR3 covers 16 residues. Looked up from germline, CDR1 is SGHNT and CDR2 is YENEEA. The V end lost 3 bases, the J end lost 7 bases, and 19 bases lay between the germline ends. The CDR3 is CASSFRGATQSNEQFF. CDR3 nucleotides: TGTGCCAGCAGCTTTCGTGGGGCCACGCAGTCGAATGAGCAGTTCTTC.

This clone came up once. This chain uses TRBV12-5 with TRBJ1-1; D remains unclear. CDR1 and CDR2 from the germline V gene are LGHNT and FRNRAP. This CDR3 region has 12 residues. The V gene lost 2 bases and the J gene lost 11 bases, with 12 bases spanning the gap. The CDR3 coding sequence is TGTGCTAGTGGTTTGTTGGGTTGGAGGGCTTTCTTT. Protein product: CASGLLGWRAFF.

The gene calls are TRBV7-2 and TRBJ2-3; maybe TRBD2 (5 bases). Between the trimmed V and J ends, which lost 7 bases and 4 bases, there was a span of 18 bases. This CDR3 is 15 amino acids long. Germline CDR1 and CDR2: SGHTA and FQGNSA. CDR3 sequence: CASTPARVRADTQYF. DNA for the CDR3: TGTGCCAGCACCCCGGCGAGGGTCCGAGCAGATACGCAGTATTTT.

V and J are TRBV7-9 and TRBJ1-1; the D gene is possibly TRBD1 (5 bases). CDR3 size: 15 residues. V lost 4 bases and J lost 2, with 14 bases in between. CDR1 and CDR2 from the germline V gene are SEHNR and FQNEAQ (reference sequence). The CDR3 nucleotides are TGTGCCAGCAGCTCGCCATCTCAGGGTAACACTGAAGCTTTCTTT. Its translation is CASSSPSQGNTEAFF.

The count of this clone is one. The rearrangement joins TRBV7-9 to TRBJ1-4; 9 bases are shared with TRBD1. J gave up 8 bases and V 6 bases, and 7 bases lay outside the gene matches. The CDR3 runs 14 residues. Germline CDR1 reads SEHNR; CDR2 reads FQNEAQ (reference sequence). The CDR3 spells CASSLDRGNEKLFF. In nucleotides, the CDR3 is TGTGCCAGCAGTTTGGACAGGGGTAACGAAAAACTGTTTTTT. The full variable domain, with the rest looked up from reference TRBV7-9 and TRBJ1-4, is DTGVSQNPRHKITKRGQNVTFRCDPISEHNRLYWYRQTLGQGPEFLTYFQNEAQLEKSRLLSDRFSAERPKGSFSTLEIQRTEQGDSAMYLCASSLDRGNEKLFFGSGTQLSVL.

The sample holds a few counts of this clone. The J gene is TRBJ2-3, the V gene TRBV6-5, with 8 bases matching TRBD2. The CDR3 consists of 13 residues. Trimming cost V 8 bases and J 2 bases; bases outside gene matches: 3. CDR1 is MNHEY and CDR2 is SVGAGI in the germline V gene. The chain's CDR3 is CASRSGVTDTQYF. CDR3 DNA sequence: TGTGCCAGCCGTAGCGGGGTCACAGATACGCAGTATTTT.

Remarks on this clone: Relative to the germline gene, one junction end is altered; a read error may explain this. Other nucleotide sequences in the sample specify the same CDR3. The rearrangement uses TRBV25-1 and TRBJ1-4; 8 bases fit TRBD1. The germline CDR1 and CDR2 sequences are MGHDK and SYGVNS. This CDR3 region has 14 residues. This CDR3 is CASRTGLGLEKLFF. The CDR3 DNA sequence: TGTGCTAGCAGGACAGGGTTGGGGCTTGAAAAACTGTTTTTT.

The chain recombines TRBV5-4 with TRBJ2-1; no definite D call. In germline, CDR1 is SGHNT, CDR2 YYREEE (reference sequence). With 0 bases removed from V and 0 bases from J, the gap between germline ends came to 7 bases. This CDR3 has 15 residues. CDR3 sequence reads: CASSLGWSSYNEQFF. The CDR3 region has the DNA TGTGCCAGCAGCTTGGGGTGGAGCTCCTACAATGAGCAGTTCTTC.